This is a list of T cell receptor beta chains from one sample in a study of cytomegalovirus exposure and HLA in healthy donors. Sequencing used immunoSEQ multiplex PCR; TCRdb keeps in-frame clones, though not all of them. Of about 100,000 clones in the sample, 85% were seen once. Sequenced input: PBMCs. Every receptor here comes from a man younger than 40 in good health and CMV-seronegative. Each CDR3 is given with its conserved first and last residue. The order of the fields is clone size, D gene, V gene, J gene, CDR3 protein, CDR3 DNA. A D gene is named only where the DNA matches it firmly. A row's size may be missing; if present it is once, few, many or a size class.

abundance: -
d_gene: TRBD1
v_gene: TRBV19
j_gene: TRBJ2-3
CDR3aa: CASTPRQGDTQYF
CDR3nt: TGTGCCAGTACCCCTCGACAGGGAGATACGCAGTATTTT

abundance: -
d_gene: -
v_gene: TRBV6-1
j_gene: TRBJ1-1
CDR3aa: CASKARASGTEAFF
CDR3nt: TGTGCCAGCAAGGCGAGGGCGTCGGGCACTGAAGCTTTCTTT

abundance: -
d_gene: -
v_gene: TRBV7-2
j_gene: TRBJ1-2
CDR3aa: CASSPGQEVGYTF
CDR3nt: TGTGCCAGCAGCCCAGGCCAGGAGGTTGGCTACACCTTC

abundance: -
d_gene: TRBD1
v_gene: TRBV7-2
j_gene: TRBJ1-1
CDR3aa: CASSWTGGGAFF
CDR3nt: TGTGCCAGCAGCTGGACAGGGGGAGGGGCTTTCTTT

abundance: -
d_gene: TRBD1
v_gene: TRBV6-1
j_gene: TRBJ1-4
CDR3aa: CASSERGRVEKLFF
CDR3nt: TGTGCCAGCAGCGAAAGGGGGCGCGTTGAAAAACTGTTTTTT

abundance: once
d_gene: -
v_gene: TRBV7-3
j_gene: TRBJ1-6
CDR3aa: CASSLMGSEGSPLHF
CDR3nt: TGTGCCAGCAGCTTAATGGGATCCGAGGGTTCACCCCTCCACTTT

abundance: -
d_gene: TRBD1
v_gene: TRBV30
j_gene: TRBJ2-3
CDR3aa: CAWGQGELDTQYF
CDR3nt: TGTGCCTGGGGACAGGGGGAGTTGGATACGCAGTATTTT

abundance: -
d_gene: -
v_gene: TRBV4-1
j_gene: TRBJ2-6
CDR3aa: CASSQDQGSGANVLTF
CDR3nt: TGCGCCAGCAGCCAAGATCAGGGCTCTGGGGCCAACGTCCTGACTTTC

abundance: -
d_gene: TRBD1
v_gene: TRBV6-8
j_gene: TRBJ2-7
CDR3aa: CASSYWHRGEQYF
CDR3nt: TGTGCCAGCAGTTACTGGCACAGGGGCGAGCAGTACTTC

abundance: -
d_gene: TRBD2
v_gene: TRBV7-9
j_gene: TRBJ2-7
CDR3aa: CASSLSGTTNAYEQYF
CDR3nt: TGTGCCAGCAGCTTAAGCGGGACCACCAACGCCTACGAGCAGTACTTC

abundance: -
d_gene: -
v_gene: TRBV4-1
j_gene: TRBJ1-5
CDR3aa: CASSQTTGWNQPQHF
CDR3nt: TGCGCCAGCAGCCAAACTACAGGGTGGAATCAGCCCCAGCATTTT

abundance: -
d_gene: -
v_gene: TRBV18
j_gene: TRBJ2-7
CDR3aa: CASSQESAYEQYF
CDR3nt: TGTGCCAGCTCACAGGAGAGTGCCTACGAGCAGTACTTC

abundance: -
d_gene: TRBD2
v_gene: TRBV4-3
j_gene: TRBJ2-3
CDR3aa: CASSLMGLAGFTDTQYF
CDR3nt: TGCGCCAGCAGCCTTATGGGACTAGCGGGTTTTACAGATACGCAGTATTTT

abundance: -
d_gene: TRBD1
v_gene: TRBV29-1
j_gene: TRBJ1-6
CDR3aa: CSVSAGTGTSPLHF
CDR3nt: TGCAGCGTGTCGGCCGGGACAGGGACGTCACCCCTCCACTTT

abundance: -
d_gene: TRBD1
v_gene: TRBV5-1
j_gene: TRBJ2-2
CDR3aa: CASSPGTGVTQNTGELFF
CDR3nt: TGCGCCAGCAGCCCTGGGACAGGGGTGACTCAGAACACCGGGGAGCTGTTTTTT

abundance: -
d_gene: TRBD2
v_gene: TRBV7-2
j_gene: TRBJ2-1
CDR3aa: CASSFWREGLSEQFF
CDR3nt: TGTGCCAGCAGCTTTTGGCGGGAGGGCCTATCCGAGCAGTTCTTC

abundance: -
d_gene: -
v_gene: TRBV7-9
j_gene: TRBJ2-1
CDR3aa: CASSLRQGTYNEQFF
CDR3nt: TGTGCCAGCAGCTTAAGGCAGGGAACCTACAATGAGCAGTTCTTC

abundance: -
d_gene: -
v_gene: TRBV6-1
j_gene: TRBJ2-7
CDR3aa: CASSDPLEGGGSYEQYF
CDR3nt: TGTGCCAGCAGTGACCCACTCGAGGGCGGAGGATCCTACGAGCAGTACTTC

abundance: few
d_gene: -
v_gene: TRBV30
j_gene: TRBJ2-5
CDR3aa: CAWSPPGTQYF
CDR3nt: TGTGCCTGGAGTCCCCCGGGGACCCAGTACTTC

abundance: -
d_gene: -
v_gene: TRBV4-2
j_gene: TRBJ1-5
CDR3aa: CASSLITSTADNQPQHF
CDR3nt: TGTGCCAGCAGCCTGATTACCTCGACAGCCGACAATCAGCCCCAGCATTTT

abundance: -
d_gene: -
v_gene: TRBV7-2
j_gene: TRBJ2-3
CDR3aa: CASSVRGYTDTQYF
CDR3nt: TGTGCCAGCAGCGTTCGCGGGTACACAGATACGCAGTATTTT

abundance: -
d_gene: TRBD2
v_gene: TRBV7-3
j_gene: TRBJ2-2
CDR3aa: CASSPNQRGGLAGELFF
CDR3nt: TGTGCCAGCAGCCCTAATCAGCGGGGGGGCCTAGCCGGGGAGCTGTTTTTT

abundance: -
d_gene: -
v_gene: TRBV4-1
j_gene: TRBJ1-1
CDR3aa: CASSPPRTELNTEAFF
CDR3nt: TGCGCCAGCAGCCCCCCCCGGACAGAACTGAACACTGAAGCTTTCTTT

abundance: -
d_gene: TRBD1
v_gene: TRBV27
j_gene: TRBJ1-5
CDR3aa: CASSPWTGSLHQPQHF
CDR3nt: TGTGCCAGCAGTCCTTGGACAGGGTCCCTGCATCAGCCCCAGCATTTT

abundance: -
d_gene: TRBD1
v_gene: TRBV28
j_gene: TRBJ1-2
CDR3aa: CASSFRGGNYGYTF
CDR3nt: TGTGCCAGCAGTTTTAGAGGGGGCAACTATGGCTACACCTTC

abundance: -
d_gene: -
v_gene: TRBV7-3
j_gene: TRBJ1-2
CDR3aa: CASSLSAGNYGYTF
CDR3nt: TGTGCCAGCAGCTTATCTGCAGGGAACTATGGCTACACCTTC

abundance: -
d_gene: TRBD2
v_gene: TRBV19
j_gene: TRBJ2-5
CDR3aa: CASSILTSGEYQETQYF
CDR3nt: TGTGCCAGTAGTATCCTAACCAGCGGGGAGTACCAAGAGACCCAGTACTTC

abundance: -
d_gene: -
v_gene: TRBV18
j_gene: TRBJ2-7
CDR3aa: CASSPHPTSYEQYF
CDR3nt: TGTGCCAGCTCACCTCACCCGACATCCTACGAGCAGTACTTC

abundance: -
d_gene: TRBD2
v_gene: TRBV13
j_gene: TRBJ2-1
CDR3aa: CASSPGTSPEQFF
CDR3nt: TGTGCCAGCAGCCCCGGGACTAGTCCTGAGCAGTTCTTC

abundance: few
d_gene: TRBD2
v_gene: TRBV7-3
j_gene: TRBJ2-1
CDR3aa: CASSLLAGGNNEQFF
CDR3nt: TGTGCCAGCAGCTTACTAGCGGGAGGGAACAATGAGCAGTTCTTC

abundance: -
d_gene: TRBD2
v_gene: TRBV2
j_gene: TRBJ2-7
CDR3aa: CASSDGTSGTYEQYF
CDR3nt: TGTGCCAGCAGTGATGGGACTAGCGGGACCTACGAGCAGTACTTC

abundance: -
d_gene: TRBD2
v_gene: TRBV11-3
j_gene: TRBJ2-1
CDR3aa: CASSLGGSSYNEQFF
CDR3nt: TGTGCCAGCAGCTTAGGCGGGAGCTCCTACAATGAGCAGTTCTTC

abundance: -
d_gene: -
v_gene: TRBV15
j_gene: TRBJ2-1
CDR3aa: CATSRDLRTFYNEQFF
CDR3nt: TGTGCCACCAGCAGAGATCTAAGGACATTCTACAATGAGCAGTTCTTC